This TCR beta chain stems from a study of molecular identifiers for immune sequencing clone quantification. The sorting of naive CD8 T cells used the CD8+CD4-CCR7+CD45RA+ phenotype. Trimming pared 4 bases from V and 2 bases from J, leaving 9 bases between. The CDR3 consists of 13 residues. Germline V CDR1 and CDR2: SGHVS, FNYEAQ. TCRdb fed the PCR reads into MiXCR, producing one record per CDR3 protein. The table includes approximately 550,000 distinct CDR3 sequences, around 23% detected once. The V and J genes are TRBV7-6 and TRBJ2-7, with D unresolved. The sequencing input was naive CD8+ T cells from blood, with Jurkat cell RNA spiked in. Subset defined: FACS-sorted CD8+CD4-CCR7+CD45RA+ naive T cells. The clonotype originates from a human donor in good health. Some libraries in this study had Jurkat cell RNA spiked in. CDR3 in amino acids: CASSSPPTYEQYF. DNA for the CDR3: TGTGCCAGCAGCTCGCCGCCGACCTACGAGCAGTACTTC.